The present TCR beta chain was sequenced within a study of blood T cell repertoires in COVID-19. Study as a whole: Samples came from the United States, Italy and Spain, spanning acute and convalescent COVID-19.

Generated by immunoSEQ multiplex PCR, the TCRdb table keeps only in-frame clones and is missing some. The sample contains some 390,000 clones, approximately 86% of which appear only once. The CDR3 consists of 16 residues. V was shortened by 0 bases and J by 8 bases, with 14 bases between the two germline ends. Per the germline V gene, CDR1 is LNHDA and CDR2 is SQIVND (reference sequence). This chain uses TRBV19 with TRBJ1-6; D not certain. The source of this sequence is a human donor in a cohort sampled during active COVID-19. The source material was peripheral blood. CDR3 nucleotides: TGTGCCAGTAGTATAGATTCGACAAGGCGGGATTCACCCCTCCACTTT. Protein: CASSIDSTRRDSPLHF. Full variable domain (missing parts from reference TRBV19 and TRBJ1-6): DGGITQSPKYLFRKEGQNVTLSCEQNLNHDAMYWYRQDPGQGLRLIYYSQIVNDFQKGDIAEGYSVSREKKESFPLTVTSAQKNPTAFYLCASSIDSTRRDSPLHFGNGTRLTVT.